Presented here are 19 T cell receptor beta chains from one specimen sequenced in a study of blood T cells in healthy people across ages. Combining a sample-barcoded 5' primer with a J-beta primer mix, a second PCR ran for 7 to 11 cycles. TCRdb re-called the 5' RACE reads with MiXCR, one entry per CDR3 protein. This sample carries nearly 800,000 distinct CDR3 sequences, around 25% of them seen once, and the ten largest clones take 3% to 4.5%. These data were also filed under a second study, of T cells of mothers and their children.

The sample was blood. The receptors stem from a boy younger than 18 in good health.

The V gene is TRBV29-1, the J gene TRBJ2-7; 10 bases agree with TRBD2. The CDR3 sequence is 13 residues long. Germline V gene lookup returns CDR1 SQVTM and CDR2 ANQGSEA. Trimming took 5 bases from V and 6 from J; bases not matched to a gene: 7. The CDR3 spells CSVLSGGAVEQYF. The CDR3 coding sequence is TGCAGCGTTCTCAGCGGGGGGGCCGTCGAGCAGTACTTC.

The V gene is TRBV7-9, the J gene TRBJ1-2; the match to TRBD1 covers 7 bases. CDR3 length equals 17 residues. In germline, CDR1 is SEHNR, CDR2 FQNEAQ (reference sequence). The trim removed 8 bases at V and 1 base at J, leaving 16 bases unmatched. CDR3 loop: CASRPGTATIFNYGYTF. The CDR3 region has the DNA TGTGCCAGCCGCCCGGGGACAGCCACAATTTTTAACTATGGCTACACCTTC.

This clonotype was counted between two and nine times. J is TRBJ2-7 and V is TRBV27; no definite D call. The germline gives CDR1 MNHEY, CDR2 SMNVEV (reference sequence). With 5 bases removed from V and 4 bases from J, the gap between germline ends came to 21 bases. There are 16 residues in the CDR3. CDR3 nucleotide sequence: TGTGCCAGCAGTCGCCTCTTCATTGATTTCCCGTACGAGCAGTACTTC. This sequence encodes CASSRLFIDFPYEQYF.

The rearrangement links TRBV7-9 to TRBJ2-5; TRBD1 is a possible D gene (6 bases). There are 16 residues in the CDR3. Germline V CDR1 and CDR2: SEHNR, FQNEAQ (reference sequence). Trimming took off 0 bases at V and 2 bases at J, with 13 bases between the two ends. This CDR3 is CASSLAGGQLQETQYF. The CDR3 nucleotides read TGTGCCAGCAGCTTAGCGGGCGGACAGCTTCAAGAGACCCAGTACTTC.

The table lists this clonotype with many counts. The chain carries TRBV2 and TRBJ1-4; maybe TRBD1 (5 bases). The germline gives CDR1 SNHLY, CDR2 FYNNEI. The CDR3 covers 14 residues. V lost 7 bases, J lost 8 bases, and 17 bases lay in between. DNA for the CDR3: TGTGCCAGCAACGGTCGCAGGGAAGGCGAAAAACTGTTTTTT. Its translation: CASNGRREGEKLFF.

This clonotype occurred a few times. This chain uses TRBV7-2 with TRBJ2-5; 10 bases are a match to TRBD2. The J segment lost 2 bases and the V segment lost 5 bases, leaving 20 bases of the junction unmatched. CDR3 length: 20 residues. CDR1 and CDR2 (germline): SGHTA, FQGNSA. Here the CDR3 reads CASSRERRLAGQRRQETQYF. The CDR3 coding sequence is TGTGCCAGCAGCCGGGAAAGGCGACTAGCGGGTCAGCGAAGGCAAGAGACCCAGTACTTC.

This clonotype was observed a few times. The gene calls are TRBV4-1 and TRBJ2-7; a possible D gene is TRBD1 (5 bases). The germline V gene encodes CDR1 MGHRA and CDR2 YSYEKL. This CDR3 has 14 amino acids. V was shortened by 0 bases and J by 3 bases, with 9 bases between the two germline ends. This CDR3 is CASSQEAGIYEQYF. Here the CDR3 DNA reads TGCGCCAGCAGCCAAGAAGCAGGGATCTACGAGCAGTACTTC.

This clonotype has at least ten counts. V gene TRBV6-2 or TRBV6-3 combines with J gene TRBJ2-1, with TRBD1 as a possible D gene (5 bases). CDR1 MNHEY and CDR2 SVGEGT come from the germline V gene. This CDR3 has 12 residues. The V and J ends lost 0 bases and 10 bases respectively, with 7 bases between them. CDR3 DNA: TGTGCCAGCAGTTACTCGAACAGGGAGCAGTTCTTC. It encodes CASSYSNREQFF.

This chain links TRBV2 with TRBJ2-5; D may be TRBD2 (6 bases). This CDR3 contains 16 residues. Germline V gene sequence: CDR1 SNHLY, CDR2 FYNNEI. Trimming left V 3 bases short and J 2 bases short, with 16 bases between. The CDR3 DNA follows: TGTGCCAGCAGTGATCATTGGAGGGATAGGCAAGAGACCCAGTACTTC. It codes for CASSDHWRDRQETQYF.

The chain carries TRBV29-1 and TRBJ2-3; 7 bases match TRBD1. Germline-derived CDR1 and CDR2 are SQVTM and ANQGSEA. This CDR3 region has 12 residues. The junction had 4 bases not matched to a gene; V was cut back by 4 bases and J by 6 bases. The DNA of the CDR3 is TGCAGCGTTGTCGCCAGGGGGGATACGCAGTATTTT. This sequence encodes CSVVARGDTQYF.

The rearrangement joins TRBV28 to TRBJ2-5; D is uncertain. The germline gives CDR1 MDHEN, CDR2 SYDVKM. Trimming took off 4 bases at V and 1 base at J, with 13 bases between the two ends. The CDR3 is made up of 15 amino acids. The CDR3 DNA reads TGTGCCAGCAGTTCTTACCCCAGCCTCCAAGAGACCCAGTACTTC. Amino acids: CASSSYPSLQETQYF.

The chain combines TRBV27 with TRBJ2-5; 9 positions match TRBD2. The junction had 5 bases not matched to a gene; V was cut back by 0 bases and J by 3 bases. The CDR3 extends over 16 amino acids. The germline CDR1 and CDR2 sequences are MNHEY and SMNVEV (reference sequence). The CDR3 bases are TGTGCCAGCAGTTTATCCACAATAGCGGGAGAAGAGACCCAGTACTTC. Residues: CASSLSTIAGEETQYF.

This clonotype has just a few counts. The chain employs TRBV19 and TRBJ1-1; no clear D. The CDR3 covers 13 residues. CDR1 LNHDA and CDR2 SQIVND come from the germline V gene (reference sequence). V was clipped by 3 bases and J by 6 bases, with 11 bases between them. CDR3 residues: CASSIHSQAEAFF. The DNA for the CDR3 is TGTGCCAGTAGTATTCACTCCCAGGCTGAAGCTTTCTTT.

This clonotype was observed a few times. The chain combines TRBV9 with TRBJ1-2, with D perhaps TRBD1 (5 bases). Trimming removed 4 bases from V and 5 bases from J, with 24 bases in between. CDR3 size: 17 residues. Germline V gene data show CDR1 as SGDLS and CDR2 as YYNGEE. CDR3 sequence (DNA): TGTGCCAGCAGCTCTCCTCTGTCCGAGGGCAGGGTATATGGCTACACCTTC. Residues: CASSSPLSEGRVYGYTF.

In this sample, this clonotype turned up a few times. Mismatch with germline at one junction end may stem from a read error. The chain has TRBV6-2 or TRBV6-3 and TRBJ1-1; no clear D gene. This CDR3 spans 14 amino acids. Germline loops: CDR1 MNHEY, CDR2 SVGEGT. CDR3 sequence (DNA): TGTGCCAGCAGCTACTCCGGACCGTCCTCAGAGACGGTCTTT. As protein: CASSYSGPSSETVF.

Concerning this clonotype itself: An end of the junction does not agree with germline; a read error may underlie this. V usage is TRBV3-1 and J usage is TRBJ2-5; unclear D gene. CDR3 size: 12 residues. The germline CDR1 and CDR2 sequences are LGHDT and YNNKEL (reference sequence). CDR3 sequence: CASSQDRAAWNF. CDR3 nucleotides: TGTGCCAGCAGCCAAGATCGGGCTGCTTGGAACTTC.

This clonotype was seen a single time. The chain recombines TRBV12-3 or TRBV12-4 with TRBJ2-5; D perhaps matches TRBD2 (5 bases). This CDR3 contains 15 residues. The V end lost 6 bases, the J end lost 1 base, and 15 bases lay between the germline ends. CDR3 sequence reads: CASSQVGRAQETQYF. CDR3 coding DNA: TGTGCCAGCAGCCAAGTCGGGCGGGCCCAAGAGACCCAGTACTTC.

The rearrangement uses TRBV2 and TRBJ2-1, with D tentatively TRBD1 (7 bases). The ends were cut back, 6 bases at V and 10 bases at J, with 13 bases in the middle. The germline V gene has CDR1 SNHLY and CDR2 FYNNEI. The CDR3 is 12 residues long. CDR3 region: CASSGGDREQFF. CDR3 bases: TGTGCCAGCAGCGGAGGGGACAGAGAGCAGTTCTTC.

The chain joins TRBV24-1 to TRBJ2-5, with 11 bases aligning to TRBD1. The J call may be incorrect, as the DNA end agrees better with TRBJ2-1. CDR3 length equals 12 residues. From germline, CDR1 is KGHDR and CDR2 SFDVKD. CDR3 sequence reads: CATGQGANEQFF. As DNA, the CDR3 is TGTGCCACAGGACAGGGGGCGAATGAGCAGTTCTTC.